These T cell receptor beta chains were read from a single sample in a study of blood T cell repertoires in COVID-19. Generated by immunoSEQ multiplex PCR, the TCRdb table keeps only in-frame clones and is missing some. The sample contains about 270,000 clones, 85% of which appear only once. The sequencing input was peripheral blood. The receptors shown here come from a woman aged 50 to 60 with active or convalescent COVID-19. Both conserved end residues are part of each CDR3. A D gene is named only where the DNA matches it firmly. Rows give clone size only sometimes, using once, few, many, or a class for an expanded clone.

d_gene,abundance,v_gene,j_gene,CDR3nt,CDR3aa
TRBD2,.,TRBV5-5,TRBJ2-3,TGTGCCAGCAGCTTGCTAGCGGGGGTCACAGATACGCAGTATTTT,CASSLLAGVTDTQYF
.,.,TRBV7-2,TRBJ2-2,TGTGCCAGCAGCTTAGTCCGGGACACCGGGGAGCTGTTTTTT,CASSLVRDTGELFF
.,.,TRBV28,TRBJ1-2,TGTGCCAGCAGCCCTTCGGGATTTGGCGCTAACTATGGCTACACCTTC,CASSPSGFGANYGYTF
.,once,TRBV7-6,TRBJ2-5,TGTGCCAGCAGCGATCCCCGGGAACAAGAGACCCAGTACTTC,CASSDPREQETQYF
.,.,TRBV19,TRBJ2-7,TGTGCCAGTACGTACGGGACCTACGAGCAGTACTTC,CASTYGTYEQYF
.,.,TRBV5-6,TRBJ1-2,TGTGCCAGCAGCTTCCAGGGCTCCGTTAACTATGGCTACACCTTC,CASSFQGSVNYGYTF
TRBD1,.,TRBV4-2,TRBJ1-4,TGTGCCAGCAGCCCGGGACAGGCAACTAATGAAAAACTGTTTTTT,CASSPGQATNEKLFF
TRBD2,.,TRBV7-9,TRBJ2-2,TGTGCCAGCAGTTTAATAGCGGGAGCGTTTCGAACCGGGGAGCTGTTTTTT,CASSLIAGAFRTGELFF
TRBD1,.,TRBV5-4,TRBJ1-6,TGTGCCAGCAGCTTGAGGGGACAGGGACGCGGTCCCCTCCACTTT,CASSLRGQGRGPLHF
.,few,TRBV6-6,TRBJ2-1,TGTGCCACTGGGGCGGGACACAATGAGCAGTTCTTC,CATGAGHNEQFF
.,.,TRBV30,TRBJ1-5,TGTGCCTGGAGTGGAGGGCAGGGGAATCAGCCCCAGCATTTT,CAWSGGQGNQPQHF
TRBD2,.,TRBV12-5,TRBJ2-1,TGTGCTAGTGCCCCCGGGAGGGCTAGCGGTTACTACAATGAGCAGTTCTTC,CASAPGRASGYYNEQFF
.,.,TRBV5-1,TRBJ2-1,TGCGCCAGCTCCTGGGCGGGAATCTACAATGAGCAGTTCTTC,CASSWAGIYNEQFF
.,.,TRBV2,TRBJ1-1,TGTGCCAGCAGCGACGACCGTGGGCAGGGGATGGGCACTGAAGCTTTCTTT,CASSDDRGQGMGTEAFF
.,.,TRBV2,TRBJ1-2,TGTGCCAGCAGTGAGTACAGGGCTGAAGGCTACACCTTC,CASSEYRAEGYTF
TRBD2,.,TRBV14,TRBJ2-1,TGTGCCAGCAGCCAGGGACTAGCGGGATCGTATGAGCAGTTCTTC,CASSQGLAGSYEQFF
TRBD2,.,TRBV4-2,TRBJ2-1,TGTGCCAGCAGCCAAGAAGGGGCGGGAGGGTCCGATCTGTTCTTC,CASSQEGAGGSDLFF
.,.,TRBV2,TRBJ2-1,TGTGCCAGCAGTGTAGGACAACTCTACAATGAGCAGTTCTTC,CASSVGQLYNEQFF
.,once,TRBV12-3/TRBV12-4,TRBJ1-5,TGTGCCAGCAGTTTACTTCTTGAGTCGCCCCAGCATTTT,CASSLLLESPQHF
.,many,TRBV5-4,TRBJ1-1,TGTGCCAGCAGCCCTGACTTTGGCGGAGCTTTCTTT,CASSPDFGGAFF
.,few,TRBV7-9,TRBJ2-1,TGTGCCAGCAGCTTAGCTCTAGCGTCCTACAATGAGCAGTTCTTC,CASSLALASYNEQFF
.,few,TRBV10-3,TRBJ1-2,TGTGCCATCAGCAAGAGGCAGGAGGATGGCTACACCTTC,CAISKRQEDGYTF
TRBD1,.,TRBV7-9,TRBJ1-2,TGTGCCAGCAGCTTGGGGACAGGGTTAGGCTACACCTTC,CASSLGTGLGYTF
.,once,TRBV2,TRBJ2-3,TGTGCCAGCAAGGACTTTAGCACAGATACGCAGTATTTT,CASKDFSTDTQYF
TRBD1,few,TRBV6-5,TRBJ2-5,TGTGCCAGCATCGACCGACAGGGATCAGGAGGGACCCAGTACTTC,CASIDRQGSGGTQYF
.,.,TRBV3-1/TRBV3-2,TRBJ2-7,TGTGCCAGCAGCCAAGACGTAGCGGCGTTGTGGGAGCAGTACTTC,CASSQDVAALWEQYF
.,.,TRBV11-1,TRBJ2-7,TGTGCCAGCAGCTTAGACGGACTTCCGCCCTACGAGCAGTACTTC,CASSLDGLPPYEQYF
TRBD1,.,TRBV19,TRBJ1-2,TGTGCCAGTAGTACGCGGACAGGGATACTTAACTATGGCTACACCTTC,CASSTRTGILNYGYTF
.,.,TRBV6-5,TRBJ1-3,TGTGCCAGCAGTTATACAGTTGTGTCTGGAAACACCATATATTTT,CASSYTVVSGNTIYF
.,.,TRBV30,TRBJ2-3,TGTGCCTGGAGTCGGGGGAGCCCAACAGATACGCAGTATTTT,CAWSRGSPTDTQYF
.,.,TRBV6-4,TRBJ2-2,TGTGCCAGCAGTGACTCAGGAGACGGGGAGCTGTTTTTT,CASSDSGDGELFF
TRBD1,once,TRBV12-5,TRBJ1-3,TGTGCTAGTGGTTTCCGAGACAGGGCCGCTCCATTTAGCTCTGGAAACACCATATATTTT,CASGFRDRAAPFSSGNTIYF
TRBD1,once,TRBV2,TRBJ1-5,TGTGCCAGGGGCCGGGACAGGGATCAGCCCCAGCATTTT,CARGRDRDQPQHF
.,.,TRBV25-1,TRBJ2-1,TGTGCCAGCAGTGACAAAGGCAGGCGCCCCTACAATGAGCAGTTCTTC,CASSDKGRRPYNEQFF
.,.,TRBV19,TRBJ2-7,TGTGCCAGTAGTCCCCACCTAGAAAATTACGAGCAGTACTTC,CASSPHLENYEQYF
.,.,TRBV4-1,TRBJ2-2,TGCGCCAGCAGCCAAGTTGATATGGGCTTCACCACCGGGGAGCTGTTTTTT,CASSQVDMGFTTGELFF
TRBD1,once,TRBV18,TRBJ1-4,TGTGCCAGCTCGGGGTTACAGGGGGATGAAAAACTGTTTTTT,CASSGLQGDEKLFF
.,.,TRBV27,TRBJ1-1,TGTGCCAGCAGTTTCCGGGAACAAACTGAAGCTTTCTTT,CASSFREQTEAFF
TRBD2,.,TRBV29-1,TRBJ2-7,TGCAGCGTAGGCGGGAGTTACGAGCAGTACTTC,CSVGGSYEQYF
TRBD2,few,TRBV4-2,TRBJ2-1,TGTGCCAGCAGCCAAGATCAAGGGACTAGCGGCTACAATGAGCAGTTCTTC,CASSQDQGTSGYNEQFF
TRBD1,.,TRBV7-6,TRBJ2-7,TGTGCCAGCAGCTTCGCCGGGACAGGGGCTATAGTGCAGTACTTC,CASSFAGTGAIVQYF
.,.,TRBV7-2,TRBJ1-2,TGTGCCAGCAGCCACTTTACGGGGGGCGGCTATGGCTACACCTTC,CASSHFTGGGYGYTF
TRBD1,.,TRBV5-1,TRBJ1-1,TGCGCCAGCAGCTTGGGACAGGGCAATGGTGAAGCTTTCTTT,CASSLGQGNGEAFF
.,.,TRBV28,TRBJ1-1,TGTGCCAGCAGTTTATCCCAGGGGATGAACACTGAAGCTTTCTTT,CASSLSQGMNTEAFF
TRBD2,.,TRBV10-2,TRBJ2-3,TGCGCCAGCAGTGGGTTTAGCGGGAGTCTTTCAGATACGCAGTATTTT,CASSGFSGSLSDTQYF
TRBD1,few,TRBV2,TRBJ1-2,TGTGCCAGCAGACTAGGACAGGGTTATGGCTACACCTTC,CASRLGQGYGYTF
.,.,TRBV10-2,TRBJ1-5,TGCGCCAGCAGTGAGACCGACAAGCCCCAGCATTTT,CASSETDKPQHF
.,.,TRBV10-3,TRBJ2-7,TGTGCCACCCATCAGCCGGGCCCCGCGGGCGAGCAGTACTTC,CATHQPGPAGEQYF
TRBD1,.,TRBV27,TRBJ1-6,TGTGCCAGCAGTTACAGGACAGGGTATAATTCACCCCTCCACTTT,CASSYRTGYNSPLHF
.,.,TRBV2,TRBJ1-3,TGTGCCAGCAGCGGACAGGGAAACACCATATATTTT,CASSGQGNTIYF
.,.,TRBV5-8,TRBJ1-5,TGTGCCAGCGCGGCAGACAGCCTCTACAATCAGCCCCAGCATTTT,CASAADSLYNQPQHF
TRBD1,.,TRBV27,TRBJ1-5,TGTGCCAGCAGTCCCTCCGGACAGGGATCCTCCGAGCATTTT,CASSPSGQGSSEHF